The clone carrying this T cell receptor (beta chain) was seen just once. The sample comes from a study of blood T cell repertoires in COVID-19. Study background: Both acute and convalescent COVID-19 samples were obtained from the United States, Italy and Spain. The cDNA or gDNA used as material had been derived from T cells, B-cell-depleted T cells, or PBMCs.

In the original analysis: Amplifying reference gene primers gave estimates of nucleated cell counts. Profiling relied on immunoSEQ multiplex PCR, and the TCRdb table lists in-frame clones only, not all of them. D and trimming come from the DNA, and the V and J calls and clone size come from that table. The data contain a few hundred thousand clones, approximately 88% of them seen just once; the ten biggest clones take up roughly 1.2%. Sequenced input: peripheral blood. The receptor's source is a man aged 35-49 years with acute or convalescent COVID-19.

The CDR3 loop reads CASSGGRDTQYF. CDR3 DNA sequence: TGTGCCAGCAGCGGTGGTCGAGATACGCAGTATTTT. The chain uses TRBV6-4 and TRBJ2-3; D is unclear. V lost 6 bases, J lost 5 bases, and 9 bases lay in between. Per germline, CDR1 MRHNA and CDR2 SNTAGT. This CDR3 is 12 amino acids long.